These 18 T cell receptor beta chains share one sample of origin, sequenced in a study of T cell changes during pregnancy in multiple sclerosis (dated by TCRdb to about 2019). Libraries were constructed by the immunoSEQ multiplex PCR assay. TCRdb's version of the immuneACCESS table is confined to in-frame rearrangements and falls short of the full clone set. An unresolved V gene accounts for under half of the shortfall where checked; the remainder is of unknown origin. This sample holds some 97,000 clones; 90% to 95% were observed only once. The biggest ten clones account for approximately 0.88% of the sample. This material consisted of peripheral blood, taken before pregnancy. These receptor sequences come from a female donor with multiple sclerosis, enrolled in a pregnancy study.

This clone has only one observation. The genes are TRBV7-9 and TRBJ2-2, with TRBD1 as a possible D gene (6 bases). The CDR3 totals 16 residues. Germline V gene lookup returns CDR1 SEHNR and CDR2 FQNEAQ (reference sequence). The V end lost 5 bases, the J end lost 6 bases, and 19 bases lay between the germline ends. CDR3 residues: CASSPRDTDLAGELFF. CDR3 bases: TGTGCCAGCAGCCCCCGGGACACCGACTTGGCCGGGGAGCTGTTTTTT.

The chain joins TRBV19 to TRBJ1-5; 8 nucleotides agree with TRBD1. The germline V gene has CDR1 LNHDA and CDR2 SQIVND (reference sequence). Trimming took 5 bases from V and 7 from J; bases not matched to a gene: 7. The CDR3 runs 14 residues. The CDR3 DNA is TGTGCCAGTAGTGAACAGGGGGAGAGGCAGCCCCAGCATTTT. This translates into CASSEQGERQPQHF.

The J gene is TRBJ2-1, the V gene TRBV2; TRBD1 might be the D (6 bases). The CDR3 totals 14 residues. Germline V CDR1 and CDR2: SNHLY, FYNNEI. With 8 bases removed from V and 3 bases from J, the gap between germline ends came to 14 bases. Here the CDR3 reads CASRLAGVYNEQFF. The DNA of the CDR3 is TGTGCCAGCCGGCTGGCAGGGGTCTACAATGAGCAGTTCTTC.

The rearrangement links TRBV19 to TRBJ2-3, with unresolved D. Trimming shortened V by 1 base and J by 2 bases, and 4 bases separated the two germline ends. Germline V gives CDR1 LNHDA, CDR2 SQIVND (reference sequence). The length of the CDR3 is 13 residues. The CDR3 loop is CASSIGVTDTQYF. The CDR3 DNA sequence: TGTGCCAGTAGTATAGGCGTCACAGATACGCAGTATTTT.

This rearrangement joins TRBV2 to TRBJ1-5; D not resolved. The CDR3 covers 14 residues. CDR1 and CDR2 (germline): SNHLY, FYNNEI. Trimming removed 6 bases at V and 4 bases at J, with 13 bases between. The CDR3 DNA reads as TGTGCCAGCAGAGGCTCAAGCGGGAATCAGCCCCAGCATTTT. The encoded protein is CASRGSSGNQPQHF.

In DNA, the CDR3 is TGTGCCAGCTCAACAGGGGGTGAGCAGTTCTTC. Amino acids: CASSTGGEQFF. The chain carries TRBV18 and TRBJ2-1; 8 bases are shared with TRBD1. J lost 9 bases, V lost 5 bases, and 0 bases had no gene match. Looked up from germline, CDR1 is KGHSH and CDR2 is LQKENI. CDR3 length: 11 amino acids.

V gene TRBV2 combines with J gene TRBJ2-1; 7 nucleotides line up with TRBD2. J gave up 7 bases and V 8 bases, and 2 bases lay outside the gene matches. Germline values: CDR1 SNHLY, CDR2 FYNNEI. The CDR3 is 11 amino acids. The CDR3 loop is CASGGENEQFF. The CDR3 nucleotides are TGTGCCAGCGGGGGGGAGAATGAGCAGTTCTTC.

V and J are TRBV11-2 and TRBJ2-1; 7 bases are a match to TRBD2. V trimming: 5 bases; J trimming: 1 base; junction bases outside the gene matches: 14. CDR3 length: 18 residues. Germline CDR1 and CDR2: SGHAT and FQNNGV. The CDR3 is CASSQPQWWRESYNEQFF. The CDR3 DNA sequence: TGTGCCAGCAGCCAACCGCAATGGTGGCGGGAGTCCTACAATGAGCAGTTCTTC.

The rearrangement uses TRBV5-1 and TRBJ1-2; TRBD1 might be the D (5 bases). This CDR3 comprises 13 residues. The V end was cut by 3 bases, the J end by 8 bases, with 14 bases between. The germline CDR1 and CDR2 sequences are SGHRS and YFSETQ. The CDR3 DNA sequence: TGCGCCAGCAGCTGGGCGGGGGGGGACGGCTACACCTTC. This encodes CASSWAGGDGYTF.

The rearrangement links TRBV7-2 to TRBJ1-5; 8 nucleotides agree with TRBD1. Germline values: CDR1 SGHTA, CDR2 FQGNSA. V lost 3 bases and J lost 3; bases outside the gene matches: 10. This CDR3 is built from 17 residues. For the CDR3, the DNA is TGTGCCAGCAGCTTCTCCGGACAGGGTTTGATCAATCAGCCCCAGCATTTT. Translated, it gives CASSFSGQGLINQPQHF.

This clone was seen only once. The chain joins TRBV5-1 to TRBJ1-3; D gene uncertain. The CDR3 sequence is 14 residues long. Germline loops: CDR1 SGHRS, CDR2 YFSETQ. V was clipped by 0 bases and J by 0 bases, with 4 bases between them. CDR3: CASSLDSSGNTIYF. CDR3 bases: TGCGCCAGCAGCTTGGACAGCTCTGGAAACACCATATATTTT. Together with reference TRBV5-1 and TRBJ1-3, the CDR3 gives the full variable domain: KAGVTQTPRYLIKTRGQQVTLSCSPISGHRSVSWYQQTPGQGLQFLFEYFSETQRNKGNFPGRFSGRQFSNSRSEMNVSTLELGDSALYLCASSLDSSGNTIYFGEGSWLTVV.

The rearrangement joins TRBV5-8 to TRBJ2-7, with 10 bases identical to TRBD1. This CDR3 spans 14 amino acids. The germline V gene encodes CDR1 SGHTS and CDR2 YDEGEE. The ends lost 2 bases at V and 4 bases at J; junction bases unmatched: 3. The CDR3 bases are TGTGCCAGCAGCTTAGACAGGGGGCGATACGAGCAGTACTTC. Protein product: CASSLDRGRYEQYF.

The rearrangement links TRBV28 to TRBJ1-2; 8 bases line up with TRBD1. Unmatched junction bases numbered 9, after V lost 5 bases and J lost 4 bases. Looked up from germline, CDR1 is MDHEN and CDR2 is SYDVKM. The CDR3 spans 15 residues. CDR3 DNA sequence: TGTGCCAGCAGTCCACCCGACAGGGGAACCTATGGCTACACCTTC. It encodes CASSPPDRGTYGYTF.

The DNA for the CDR3 is TGCGCCAGCAGTCAATCCAAACTAAGGGGGAGGGCCACCGGGGAGCTGTTTTTT. It codes for CASSQSKLRGRATGELFF. V is TRBV23-1 and J is TRBJ2-2, with a weak D call TRBD2 (7 bases). TRBV23-1 is recorded as an ORF, its role being uncertain. The CDR3 extends over 18 amino acids. Between the trimmed V and J ends, which lost 0 bases and 4 bases, there was a span of 18 bases.

The V call is TRBV18, the J call TRBJ2-1; 8 bases fit TRBD2. CDR1 KGHSH and CDR2 LQKENI come from the germline V gene. The CDR3 sequence is 13 residues long. The V gene end was trimmed by 2 bases and the J gene end by 9 bases; junction bases not matched to a gene: 3. The chain's CDR3 is CASSPKTSVEQFF. In nucleotides, the CDR3 is TGTGCCAGCTCACCAAAGACTAGCGTTGAGCAGTTCTTC.

In its sample, this clone is medium-sized. The chain joins TRBV7-2 to TRBJ2-1; TRBD1 matches 9 bases. CDR1 and CDR2 from the germline V gene are SGHTA and FQGNSA. V lost 3 bases and J lost 3; bases outside the gene matches: 6. The CDR3 runs to 16 residues. This CDR3 is CASSLQPGQGYNEQFF. The CDR3 region has the DNA TGTGCCAGCAGCTTGCAACCGGGACAGGGCTACAATGAGCAGTTCTTC.

V and J are TRBV14 and TRBJ1-2; 7 positions agree with TRBD1. The V gene's germline CDR1 is SGHDN and CDR2 FVKESK. Trimming removed 1 base from V and 7 bases from J; junction bases left unmatched: 12. CDR3 length equals 16 residues. The CDR3 DNA reads TGTGCCAGCAGCCAAGGTCGGAAGGGGGCAGGGTTTGGCTACACCTTC. This encodes CASSQGRKGAGFGYTF. Full variable domain (outside the CDR3, taken from reference TRBV14 and TRBJ1-2): EAGVTQFPSHSVIEKGQTVTLRCDPISGHDNLYWYRRVMGKEIKFLLHFVKESKQDESGMPNNRFLAERTGGTYSTLKVQPAELEDSGVYFCASSQGRKGAGFGYTFGSGTRLTVV.

This chain links TRBV30 with TRBJ2-3; D may be TRBD2 (6 bases). The V gene lost 5 bases and the J gene lost 0 bases, with 9 bases spanning the gap. Germline lookup yields CDR1 GTSNPN and CDR2 SVGIG (reference sequence). This CDR3 is built from 13 residues. The chain's CDR3 is CAWREFSTDTQYF. Written as DNA, the CDR3 is TGTGCCTGGCGGGAGTTCAGCACAGATACGCAGTATTTT.